The present T cell receptor (beta chain) was sequenced within a study of blood T cell repertoires in COVID-19. Looking at the study overall: T cells, B-cell-depleted T cells, or PBMCs supplied cDNA or gDNA.

V was trimmed by 4 bases and J by 3 bases, leaving 10 bases between them. The CDR3 loop spans 13 amino acids. Germline CDR1 and CDR2: SGHTS and YDEGEE. Clinical histories supplied by participants themselves formed the basis of cohort assignment. Someone with COVID-19 had been met by exposed participants within 2 weeks before study entry. Authors' analysis steps: Estimates of nucleated cell counts were drawn from the amplification of reference gene primers. Produced via immunoSEQ multiplex PCR; TCRdb's table is partial and in-frame only. That table is the source of V, J and clone size, and D and trimming were worked out from the DNA. The table includes some 320,000 clones, 90% detected once.

Sequencing used PBMCs or T cells enriched from blood (not recorded which). The chain links TRBV5-8 to TRBJ2-5, with a weak D call TRBD2 (5 bases). This receptor was obtained from a woman in her twenties or thirties who had been exposed to COVID-19. Written as DNA, the CDR3 is TGTGCCAGCAGCCGGCGGAGGAAAGAGACCCAGTACTTC. It yields the protein CASSRRRKETQYF.